These 30 T cell receptor beta chains were all obtained from the same sample, sequenced in a study of T cells after yellow fever vaccination. TCRdb re-called the 5' RACE reads with MiXCR, one entry per CDR3 protein. The sample has tens of thousands of distinct CDR3 sequences, roughly 15% seen once. Sequencing used CD8+ T cells not binding an NS4B(214-222) dextramer, sorted from PBMCs, obtained approximately 22 days after the first yellow fever vaccination. Every receptor here comes from a man aged 18 to 35 who received the YFV17D yellow fever vaccine.

The chain carries TRBV25-1 and TRBJ1-1; tentative D call: TRBD1 (5 bases). This CDR3 contains 14 residues. Germline V lookup: CDR1 MGHDK, CDR2 SYGVNS. V gave up 1 base and J gave up 1 base, with 7 bases separating them. This CDR3 reads CASSEWRGNTEAFF. The CDR3 nucleotides read TGTGCCAGCAGTGAATGGAGGGGGAACACTGAAGCTTTCTTT.

V usage is TRBV29-1 and J usage is TRBJ2-1; 12 nucleotides line up with TRBD2. The germline gives CDR1 SQVTM, CDR2 ANQGSEA. This CDR3 comprises 14 residues. V lost 8 bases and J lost 4; bases outside the gene matches: 6. Here the CDR3 reads CSSPGLAGYNEQFF. The CDR3, as DNA: TGCAGCTCCCCGGGACTAGCGGGTTACAATGAGCAGTTCTTC.

V gene TRBV12-3 or TRBV12-4 combines with J gene TRBJ2-2; TRBD2 matches 10 bases. After removal of 6 bases from V and 5 bases from J, the junction contained 9 bases not matched to a gene. The CDR3 is 16 amino acids. The CDR3 nucleotides read TGTGCCAGCAGCCACCGGGGTAGCGGGGGGACCGGGGAGCTGTTTTTT. Protein sequence: CASSHRGSGGTGELFF.

By share, this clonotype ranks as medium-sized (0.01 to 0.1%). CDR3 loop: CATSDESRTSGELFF. In nucleotides, the CDR3 is TGTGCCACCAGTGATGAGAGTAGGACCTCCGGGGAGCTGTTTTTT. The J gene is TRBJ2-2, the V gene TRBV24-1, with unresolved D. Trimming removed 3 bases at V and 6 bases at J, with 13 bases between. There are 15 residues in the CDR3. Germline V gives CDR1 KGHDR, CDR2 SFDVKD.

The CDR3 DNA is TGTGCCAGCAGTTTAGACAGACTAGAGCAGTACGTC. Amino acids: CASSLDRLEQYV. The chain uses TRBV12-3 or TRBV12-4 and TRBJ2-7; D is possibly TRBD2 (5 bases). V shed 1 base and J shed 7 bases, with 8 bases lying between them. The CDR3 loop spans 12 amino acids.

The V and J genes are TRBV12-3 or TRBV12-4 and TRBJ1-6; D is unclear. V was cut by 2 bases and J by 7 bases, with 9 bases left in between. CDR3 length: 14 amino acids. CDR3 bases: TGTGCCAGCAGTTTAACGCGCGAGAATTCACCCCTCCACTTT. Translated: CASSLTRENSPLHF.

A single count supports this clonotype. This rearrangement joins TRBV28 to TRBJ1-2; TRBD1 matches at 10 bases. The CDR3 covers 16 residues. Looked up from germline, CDR1 is MDHEN and CDR2 is SYDVKM. The trim removed 8 bases at V and 7 bases at J, leaving 16 bases unmatched. The CDR3, as DNA: TGTGCCAGCGCCCCCGGGACAGGGGTTCTGAGGTTTGGCTACACCTTC. Translation: CASAPGTGVLRFGYTF.

This clonotype came up a few times. The chain is built from TRBV6-2 or TRBV6-3 and TRBJ2-1; TRBD2 aligns across 9 bases. Unmatched junction bases numbered 18, after V lost 7 bases and J lost 8 bases. Germline CDR1 and CDR2: MNHEY and SVGEGT. The CDR3 sequence is 17 residues long. CDR3 nucleotides: TGTGCCAGCACCCACCCAACGGGACTAGCCTACGGGGATGAGCAGTTCTTC. Protein product: CASTHPTGLAYGDEQFF.

This clonotype was found a few times. This chain links TRBV28 with TRBJ2-7; possibly TRBD1 or TRBD2 for D (7 bases each). This CDR3 is 14 amino acids long. Germline-derived CDR1 and CDR2 are MDHEN and SYDVKM. Trimming removed 5 bases at V and 1 base at J, with 12 bases between. The CDR3 spells CASSEQGGSYEQYV. CDR3 sequence (DNA): TGTGCCAGCAGTGAGCAGGGGGGGTCCTACGAGCAGTACGTC.

The chain combines TRBV19 with TRBJ1-1; D not resolved. V was cut by 8 bases and J by 4 bases, with 5 bases left in between. Germline V CDR1 and CDR2: LNHDA, SQIVND (reference sequence). The CDR3 spans 10 residues. The CDR3 here is CASGFTEAFF. The CDR3 bases are TGTGCCAGTGGGTTCACTGAAGCTTTCTTT.

There are many counts of this clonotype. The chain carries TRBV30 and TRBJ2-2; D unclear. The V gene's germline CDR1 is GTSNPN and CDR2 SVGIG (reference sequence). The CDR3 has 14 amino acids. Trimming removed 4 bases at V and 0 bases at J, with 9 bases between. The CDR3 DNA follows: TGTGCCTGGAATAGGGCTACGAACACCGGGGAGCTGTTTTTT. It yields the protein CAWNRATNTGELFF.

V is TRBV9 and J is TRBJ2-3; 7 nucleotides agree with TRBD1. V trimming: 3 bases; J trimming: 1 base; junction bases outside the gene matches: 14. Germline V gene lookup returns CDR1 SGDLS and CDR2 YYNGEE. This CDR3 spans 18 amino acids. CDR3: CASSDPLQGDMGTDTQYF. As DNA, the CDR3 is TGTGCCAGCAGCGACCCCCTCCAGGGGGATATGGGCACAGATACGCAGTATTTT.

As for this clonotype: Possible read error: a much larger clone is one base away. The rearrangement links TRBV7-9 to TRBJ2-1, with D tentatively TRBD1 or TRBD2 (6 bases each). Germline CDR1 is SEHNR and CDR2 is FQNEAQ (reference sequence). The CDR3 has 16 amino acids. CDR3 sequence (DNA): TGTGCCGGCAGCTTAGTAGGGGGGCGCTCCTACAATGAGCAGTTCTTC. It codes for CAGSLVGGRSYNEQFF.

This clonotype showed up just a few times. The V call is TRBV9, the J call TRBJ2-3; D unclear. This CDR3 spans 17 amino acids. V lost 3 bases, J lost 2 bases, and 19 bases lay in between. In germline, CDR1 is SGDLS, CDR2 YYNGEE. The CDR3: CASSAEWSGGNTDTQYF. DNA of the CDR3: TGTGCCAGCAGCGCGGAGTGGTCGGGTGGGAACACAGATACGCAGTATTTT. The full variable domain, with the rest looked up from reference TRBV9 and TRBJ2-3, is DSGVTQTPKHLITATGQRVTLRCSPRSGDLSVYWYQQSLDQGLQFLIQYYNGEERAKGNILERFSAQQFPDLHSELNLSSLELGDSALYFCASSAEWSGGNTDTQYFGPGTRLTVL.

This clonotype was seen a handful of times. V gene TRBV6-2 or TRBV6-3 combines with J gene TRBJ1-2; 7 bases line up with TRBD1. This CDR3 is 21 amino acids long. In germline, CDR1 is MNHEY, CDR2 SVGEGT. J gave up 3 bases and V 0 bases, and 22 bases lay outside the gene matches. CDR3 region: CASSYSRVRGVKRSQYYGYTF. CDR3 nucleotides: TGTGCCAGCAGTTACTCGAGAGTCAGGGGGGTTAAACGATCGCAATACTATGGCTACACCTTC.

The chain has TRBV27 and TRBJ2-1, with 11 bases aligning to TRBD2. V dropped 0 bases and J dropped 6; count of bases not matched to a gene: 7. CDR3 size: 17 residues. Germline V gene data show CDR1 as MNHEY and CDR2 as SMNVEV (reference sequence). The CDR3 here is CASSLSMLAGGPNEQFF. The DNA for the CDR3 is TGTGCCAGCAGTTTATCGATGTTAGCGGGGGGGCCCAATGAGCAGTTCTTC.

This clonotype was detected only a few times. J is TRBJ1-1 and V is TRBV15; 8 bases match TRBD1. Germline CDR1 and CDR2: LNHNV and YYDKDF (reference sequence). V shed 4 bases, J shed 5 bases, and the junction held 9 bases outside the gene matches. CDR3 length: 15 residues. CDR3 residues: CATSTGHRGYTEAFF. The CDR3 bases are TGTGCCACCAGCACTGGACACAGGGGGTATACTGAAGCTTTCTTT. Full variable domain (remainder filled in from reference TRBV15 and TRBJ1-1): DAMVIQNPRYQVTQFGKPVTLSCSQTLNHNVMYWYQQKSSQAPKLLFHYYDKDFNNEADTPDNFQSRRPNTSFCFLDIRSPGLGDTAMYLCATSTGHRGYTEAFFGQGTRLTVV.

This clonotype was counted only a few times. The gene calls are TRBV11-2 and TRBJ2-1; either TRBD1 or TRBD2 may supply D (7 bases each). The germline V gene has CDR1 SGHAT and CDR2 FQNNGV. V was pared by 3 bases and J by 14 bases, with 20 bases between. The CDR3 covers 14 residues. The CDR3 region is CASSFGEAGTEEFF. The CDR3 DNA reads TGTGCCAGCAGCTTCGGGGAAGCGGGGACAGAGGAGTTCTTC.

V usage is TRBV5-1 and J usage is TRBJ2-1; D is possibly TRBD2 (6 bases). CDR1 SGHRS and CDR2 YFSETQ come from the germline V gene. The V and J ends lost 4 bases and 10 bases respectively, with 30 bases between them. CDR3 length: 18 amino acids. The CDR3 sequence is CASSSGDSGGVPLGEQFF. The DNA of the CDR3 is TGCGCCAGCAGCAGTGGGGATAGTGGCGGGGTACCCCTTGGGGAGCAGTTCTTC.

This clonotype was seen a handful of times. The chain is built from TRBV9 and TRBJ1-2; unclear D gene. CDR1 is SGDLS and CDR2 is YYNGEE in the germline V gene. The CDR3 extends over 12 amino acids. The V and J ends lost 3 bases and 2 bases respectively, with 5 bases between them. The CDR3 region is CASSGRNYGYTF. CDR3 DNA: TGTGCCAGCAGCGGACGGAACTATGGCTACACCTTC.

This clonotype was observed a handful of times. This rearrangement joins TRBV7-9 to TRBJ1-4; unclear D gene. Per germline, CDR1 SEHNR and CDR2 FQNEAQ (reference sequence). V shed 2 bases and J shed 4 bases, with 8 bases lying between them. The CDR3 loop spans 14 amino acids. The CDR3 bases are TGTGCCAGCAGCTTATTAGGGAATAATGAAAAACTGTTTTTT. Translation gives CASSLLGNNEKLFF.

Note on this clonotype: At one of its ends the junction is not consistent with the germline gene, which may arise from a read error. The J gene is TRBJ2-2, the V gene TRBV13, with 8 bases fitting TRBD2. The CDR3 has 15 amino acids. Germline CDR1 PRHDT, CDR2 FYEKMQ (reference sequence). In DNA form, the CDR3 reads TGTGCCAGCAGCTCGCGGGGGGCCTCCACCGGGGAGCAGTTTTTT. Residues: CASSSRGASTGEQFF.

The chain combines TRBV29-1 with TRBJ1-2; 8 nucleotides match TRBD1. The V and J ends lost 7 bases and 0 bases, in that order; junction bases with no gene match: 10. Looked up from germline, CDR1 is SQVTM and CDR2 is ANQGSEA. The CDR3 loop spans 15 amino acids. The CDR3 bases are TGCAGCGCCCAAGGACAGGGCCTAGCTAACTATGGCTACACCTTC. Its translation is CSAQGQGLANYGYTF.

This clonotype is medium-sized by share. The genes are TRBV4-3 and TRBJ2-1, with 8 bases matching TRBD2. Germline V lookup: CDR1 LGHNA, CDR2 YSLEER. V lost 0 bases, J lost 11 bases, and 9 bases stayed unmatched. The CDR3 sequence is 15 residues long. For the CDR3, the DNA is TGCGCCAGCAGCCAAGAGCCAGCGGGGGTATTAAAGCAGTTCTTC. Translating it yields CASSQEPAGVLKQFF.

The V gene is TRBV5-4, the J gene TRBJ2-7, with unresolved D. The CDR3 sequence is 12 residues long. Germline CDR1 is SGHNT and CDR2 is YYREEE (reference sequence). Trimming removed 0 bases at V and 6 bases at J, with 7 bases between. The CDR3 DNA is TGTGCCAGCAGCTTGGCCGTATCCGAGCAGTACTTC. The encoded protein is CASSLAVSEQYF.

This chain links TRBV6-1 with TRBJ2-3; D not resolved. In germline, CDR1 is MNHNS, CDR2 SASEGT. CDR3 size: 13 residues. V was shortened by 8 bases and J by 2 bases, with 11 bases between the two germline ends. For the CDR3, the DNA is TGTGCCAGCTCCAGCCTAGACACAGATACGCAGTATTTT. Amino acids: CASSSLDTDTQYF.

This clonotype was counted only a few times. The CDR3 DNA reads TGTGCCAGCAGTTTCGGGACAGGGTCCTACGAGCAGTACGTC. This translates into CASSFGTGSYEQYV. The V and J genes are TRBV6-2 or TRBV6-3 and TRBJ2-7; TRBD1 matches at 9 bases. V was pared by 4 bases and J by 1 base, with 2 bases of the junction left unmatched. CDR1 and CDR2 from the germline V gene are MNHEY and SVGEGT. The CDR3 covers 14 residues.

The table lists this clonotype with a few counts. The chain is built from TRBV29-1 and TRBJ2-5; D not certain. Trimming stripped 3 bases from V and 0 bases from J, with 8 bases between. The CDR3 spans 13 residues. Germline values: CDR1 SQVTM, CDR2 ANQGSEA. CDR3 bases: TGCAGCGTTGAGCCGGCAGACCAAGAGACCCAGTACTTC. Its translation is CSVEPADQETQYF.

The rearrangement links TRBV7-9 to TRBJ2-3; D not certain. Per the germline V gene, CDR1 is SEHNR and CDR2 is FQNEAQ (reference sequence). The V gene lost 6 bases and the J gene lost 1 base, with 8 bases spanning the gap. The CDR3 spans 13 residues. CDR3 sequence (DNA): TGTGCCAGCAGAGCTGGGGGCACAGATACGCAGTATTTT. Translation gives CASRAGGTDTQYF.

This clonotype came up a few times. This chain joins TRBV4-3 and TRBJ1-5; no firm D call. This CDR3 is 15 amino acids long. Trimming took off 1 base at V and 3 bases at J, with 10 bases between the two ends. Germline V gene lookup returns CDR1 LGHNA and CDR2 YSLEER. The CDR3 bases are TGCGCCAGCAGCCAAGTGGAGGGCCCCAATCAGCCCCAGCATTTT. Amino acids: CASSQVEGPNQPQHF.